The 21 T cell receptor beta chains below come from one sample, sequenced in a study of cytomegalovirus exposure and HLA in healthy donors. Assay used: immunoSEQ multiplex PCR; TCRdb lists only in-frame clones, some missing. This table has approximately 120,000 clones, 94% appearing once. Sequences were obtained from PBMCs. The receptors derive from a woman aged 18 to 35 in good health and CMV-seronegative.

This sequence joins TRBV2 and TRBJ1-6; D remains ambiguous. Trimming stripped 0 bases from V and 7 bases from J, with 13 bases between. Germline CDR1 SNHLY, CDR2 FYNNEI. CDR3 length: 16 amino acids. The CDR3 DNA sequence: TGTGCCAGCAGTGAAGCCTCGGGAATGGAAAATTCACCCCTCCACTTT. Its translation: CASSEASGMENSPLHF.

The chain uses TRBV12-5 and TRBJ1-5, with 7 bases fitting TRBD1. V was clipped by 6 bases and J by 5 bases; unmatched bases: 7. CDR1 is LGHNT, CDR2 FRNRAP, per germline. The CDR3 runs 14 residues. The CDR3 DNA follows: TGTGCTAGTGGACAGGACAGGCCTTATCAGCCCCAGCATTTT. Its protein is CASGQDRPYQPQHF.

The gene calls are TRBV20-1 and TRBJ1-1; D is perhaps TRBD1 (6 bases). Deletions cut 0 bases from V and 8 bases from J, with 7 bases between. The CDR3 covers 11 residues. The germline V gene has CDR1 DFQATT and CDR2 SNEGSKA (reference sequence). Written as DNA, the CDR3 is TGCAGTGCTAGAGATAGGGGGGAAGCTTTCTTT. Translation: CSARDRGEAFF.

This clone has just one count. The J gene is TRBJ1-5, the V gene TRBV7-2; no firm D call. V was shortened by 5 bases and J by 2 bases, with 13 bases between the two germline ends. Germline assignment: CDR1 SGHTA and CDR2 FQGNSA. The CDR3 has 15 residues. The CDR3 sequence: CASSDMGGRNQPQHF. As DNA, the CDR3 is TGTGCCAGCAGCGATATGGGCGGGCGCAATCAGCCCCAGCATTTT.

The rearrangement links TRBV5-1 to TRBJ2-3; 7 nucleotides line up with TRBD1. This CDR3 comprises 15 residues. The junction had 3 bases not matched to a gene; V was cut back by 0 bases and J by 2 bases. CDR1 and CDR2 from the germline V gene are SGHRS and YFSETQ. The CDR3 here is CASSLEGQDTDTQYF. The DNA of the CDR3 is TGCGCCAGCAGCTTGGAAGGACAGGACACAGATACGCAGTATTTT.

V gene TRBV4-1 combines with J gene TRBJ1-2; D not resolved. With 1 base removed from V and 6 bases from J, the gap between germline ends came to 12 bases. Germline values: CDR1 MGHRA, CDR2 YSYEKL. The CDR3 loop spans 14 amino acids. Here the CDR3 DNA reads TGCGCCAGCAGCCAAGTCCCGGGGAGGAATGGCTACACCTTC. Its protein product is CASSQVPGRNGYTF.

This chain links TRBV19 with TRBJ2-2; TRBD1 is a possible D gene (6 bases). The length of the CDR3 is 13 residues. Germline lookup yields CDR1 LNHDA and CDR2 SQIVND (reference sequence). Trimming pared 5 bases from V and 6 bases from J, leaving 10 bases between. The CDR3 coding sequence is TGTGCCAGTAGTCCATGGACAGCCGGGGAGCTGTTTTTT. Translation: CASSPWTAGELFF.

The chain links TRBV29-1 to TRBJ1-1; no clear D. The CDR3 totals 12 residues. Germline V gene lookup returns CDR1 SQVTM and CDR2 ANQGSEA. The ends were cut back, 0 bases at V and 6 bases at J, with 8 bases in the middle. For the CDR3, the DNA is TGCAGCGTTGAAGATCGTCTCCCTGAAGCTTTCTTT. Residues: CSVEDRLPEAFF.

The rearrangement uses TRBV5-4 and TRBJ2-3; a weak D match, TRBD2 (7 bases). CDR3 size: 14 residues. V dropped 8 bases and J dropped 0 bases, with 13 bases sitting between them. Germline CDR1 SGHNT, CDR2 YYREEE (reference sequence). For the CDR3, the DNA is TGTGCCAGTAACGGGGGGCTAAGCACAGATACGCAGTATTTT. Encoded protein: CASNGGLSTDTQYF.

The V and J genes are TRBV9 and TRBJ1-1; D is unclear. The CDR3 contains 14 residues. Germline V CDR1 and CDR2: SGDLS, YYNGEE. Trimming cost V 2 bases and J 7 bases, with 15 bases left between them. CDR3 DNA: TGTGCCAGCAGCGTTAGTCCTCTGGTGCGTGAAGCTTTCTTT. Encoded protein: CASSVSPLVREAFF.

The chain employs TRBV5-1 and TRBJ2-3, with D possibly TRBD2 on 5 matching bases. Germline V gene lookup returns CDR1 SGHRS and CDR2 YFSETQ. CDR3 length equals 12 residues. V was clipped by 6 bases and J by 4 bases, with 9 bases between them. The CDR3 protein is CASTSGADTQYF. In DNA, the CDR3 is TGCGCCAGCACCTCCGGGGCAGATACGCAGTATTTT.

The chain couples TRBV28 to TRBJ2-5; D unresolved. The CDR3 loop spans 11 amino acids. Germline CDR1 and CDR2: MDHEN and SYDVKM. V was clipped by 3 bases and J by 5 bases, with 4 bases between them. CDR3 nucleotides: TGTGCCAGCAGTTTCGGGGAGACCCAGTACTTC. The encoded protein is CASSFGETQYF.

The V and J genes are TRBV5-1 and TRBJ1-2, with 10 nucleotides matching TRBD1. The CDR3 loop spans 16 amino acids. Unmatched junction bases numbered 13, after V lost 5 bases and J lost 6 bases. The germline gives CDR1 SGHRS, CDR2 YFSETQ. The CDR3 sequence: CASSSGTGEVAHGYTF. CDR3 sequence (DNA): TGCGCCAGCAGTTCCGGGACAGGGGAAGTAGCGCATGGCTACACCTTC.

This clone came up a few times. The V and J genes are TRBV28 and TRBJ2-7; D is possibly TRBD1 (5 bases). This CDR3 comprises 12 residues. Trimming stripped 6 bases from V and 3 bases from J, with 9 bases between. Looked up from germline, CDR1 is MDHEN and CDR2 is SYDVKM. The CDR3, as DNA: TGTGCCAGCAGCCCGCAGGGCTACGAGCAGTACTTC. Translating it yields CASSPQGYEQYF.

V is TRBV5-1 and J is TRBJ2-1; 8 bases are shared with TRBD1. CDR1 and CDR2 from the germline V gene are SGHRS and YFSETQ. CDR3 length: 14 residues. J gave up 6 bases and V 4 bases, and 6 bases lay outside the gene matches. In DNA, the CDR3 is TGCGCCAGCAGCCTCAGGGGGCCTCCCAATGAGCAGTTCTTC. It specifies CASSLRGPPNEQFF.

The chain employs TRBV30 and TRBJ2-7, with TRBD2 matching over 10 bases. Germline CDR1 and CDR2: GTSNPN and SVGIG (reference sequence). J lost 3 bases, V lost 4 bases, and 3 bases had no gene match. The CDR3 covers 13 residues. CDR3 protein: CAWMPSGSYEQYF. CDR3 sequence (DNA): TGTGCCTGGATGCCTAGCGGGAGCTACGAGCAGTACTTC.

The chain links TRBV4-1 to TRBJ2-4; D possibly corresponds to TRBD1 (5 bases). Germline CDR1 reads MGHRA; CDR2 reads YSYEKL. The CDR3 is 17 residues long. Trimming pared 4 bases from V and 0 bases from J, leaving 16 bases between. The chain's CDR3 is CASSRLQGTLAKNIQYF. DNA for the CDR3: TGCGCCAGCAGCCGATTGCAGGGTACCCTAGCCAAAAACATTCAGTACTTC.

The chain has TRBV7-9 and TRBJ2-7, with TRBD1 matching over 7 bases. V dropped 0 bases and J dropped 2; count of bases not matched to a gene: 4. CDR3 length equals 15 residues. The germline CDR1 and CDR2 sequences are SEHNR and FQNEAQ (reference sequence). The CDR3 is CASSLAPGQAYEQYF. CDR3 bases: TGTGCCAGCAGCTTAGCCCCCGGACAGGCCTACGAGCAGTACTTC.

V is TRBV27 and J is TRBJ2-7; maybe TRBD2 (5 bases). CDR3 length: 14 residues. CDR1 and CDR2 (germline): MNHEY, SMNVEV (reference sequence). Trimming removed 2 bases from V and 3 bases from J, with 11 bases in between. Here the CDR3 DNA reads TGTGCCAGCAGTTTAGGGGAGTTAGGCTACGAGCAGTACTTC. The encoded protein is CASSLGELGYEQYF.

CDR3 nucleotides: TGTGCCAGCAGCTTATCCCCTTGGACCGTACAGGTCACTGGCTACACCTTC. Translated: CASSLSPWTVQVTGYTF. V gene TRBV11-2 combines with J gene TRBJ1-2, with D possibly TRBD1 on 5 matching bases. Germline lookup yields CDR1 SGHAT and CDR2 FQNNGV. The length of the CDR3 is 17 residues. V shed 2 bases and J shed 7 bases, with 23 bases lying between them.

CDR3 in DNA: TGTGCCAGCAGTTCACTGTTCACAGATACGCAGTATTTT. Its protein product is CASSSLFTDTQYF. This sequence joins TRBV6-5 and TRBJ2-3, with D unresolved. Germline assignment: CDR1 MNHEY and CDR2 SVGAGI. V was trimmed by 4 bases and J by 2 bases, leaving 7 bases between them. The length of the CDR3 is 13 residues.